The TCR beta chain under discussion was sequenced for a study of T cell responses to AZD1222 COVID-19 vaccine. Profiled with immunoSEQ multiplex PCR; TCRdb holds only in-frame clones, not every one. The table has fewer than 90,000 clones, around 84% seen once. This clone was seen only once. Antigen: not known. Study-wide points: The donors showed a predominance of white British ancestry and of females, with possible underestimation of clonal diversity.

The specimen was peripheral blood, collected 28 days after the second AZD1222 dose. This clonotype originated in an adult who received the AZD1222 COVID-19 vaccine.

Written as DNA, the CDR3 is TGCAGCGTCCCCCGTATGAACACTGAAGCTTTCTTT. Translating gives CSVPRMNTEAFF. This rearrangement joins TRBV29-1 to TRBJ1-1, with no clear D. This CDR3 is 12 amino acids long. V was clipped by 6 bases and J by 0 bases, with 8 bases between them. In germline, CDR1 is SQVTM, CDR2 ANQGSEA.